The 16 T cell receptor beta chains below all came from one sample that was sequenced in a study of Ad26.COV2.S vaccination and SARS-CoV-2 variants. Some clones are missing from TCRdb's copy, which holds only in-frame ones; the method was immunoSEQ multiplex PCR. The data contain some 300,000 clones, 70% to 90% of them singletons. Treatment described: about 20 received Ad26.COV2.S at low or high dose, single or two shots; about 5 received placebo; per-sample allocation not given. Collection of samples fell on day 63 after the first vaccine or placebo injection. The sequencing here drew on peripheral blood, taken in a trial of Ad26.COV2.S vaccine versus placebo. Receptor source: a person between 18 and 59 years old who received the Ad26.COV2.S COVID-19 vaccine or a placebo.

This rearrangement joins TRBV24-1 to TRBJ2-5, with TRBD1 matching 8 bases. The V gene end was trimmed by 3 bases and the J gene end by 4 bases; junction bases not matched to a gene: 6. The CDR3 has 15 residues. The germline V gene encodes CDR1 KGHDR and CDR2 SFDVKD. The CDR3 region is CATSDPSGTGETQYF. CDR3 in DNA: TGTGCCACCAGTGATCCGTCCGGGACAGGAGAGACCCAGTACTTC.

This rearrangement joins TRBV11-3 to TRBJ2-1; 7 nucleotides match TRBD1. V lost 0 bases and J lost 5; bases outside the gene matches: 4. The CDR3 runs 15 residues. Germline V gene data show CDR1 as SGHNT and CDR2 as YENEEA. CDR3 sequence reads: CASSLEGTANNEQFF. CDR3 nucleotide sequence: TGTGCCAGCAGCTTAGAAGGGACAGCCAACAATGAGCAGTTCTTC.

The chain links TRBV29-1 to TRBJ1-4, with D unclear. The CDR3 has 12 residues. V dropped 4 bases and J dropped 3 bases, with 6 bases sitting between them. The V gene's germline CDR1 is SQVTM and CDR2 ANQGSEA. The CDR3 DNA is TGCAGCGTTGGGATCCCTAATGAAAAACTGTTTTTT. Translation: CSVGIPNEKLFF.

CDR3 in DNA: TGCGCCAGCAGCTTGGAGGGGCCGGGGACAGGTAACCAAGAGACCCAGTACTTC. Translation gives CASSLEGPGTGNQETQYF. The chain has TRBV5-1 and TRBJ2-5; 8 nucleotides align to TRBD1. This CDR3 is built from 18 residues. Germline V gene data show CDR1 as SGHRS and CDR2 as YFSETQ. V lost 0 bases, J lost 0 bases, and 10 bases stayed unmatched.

The chain has TRBV6-2 or TRBV6-3 and TRBJ2-3; 9 bases align to TRBD2. Germline CDR1 and CDR2: MNHEY and SVGEGT. V was clipped by 5 bases and J by 4 bases; unmatched bases: 7. This CDR3 has 15 residues. The CDR3 DNA is TGTGCCAGCAGTAACCGACTAGCGGCCGCAGATACGCAGTATTTT. Encoded protein: CASSNRLAAADTQYF.

On this clone: A read error may account for a junction end that differs from germline. The chain carries TRBV7-2 and TRBJ1-6; the D gene is possibly TRBD1 (5 bases). The CDR3 is 12 residues long. Germline V lookup: CDR1 SGHTA, CDR2 FQGNSA. The CDR3 region is CASSLAPGLWNF. CDR3 in DNA: TGTGCCAGCAGCTTAGCGCCGGGACTTTGGAACTTT.

This chain uses TRBV3-1 (or the pseudogene TRBV3-2) with TRBJ1-2, with TRBD1 matching 9 bases. The V segment lost 5 bases and the J segment 7 bases; nucleotides outside the gene matches: 8. Germline lookup yields CDR1 LGHDT and CDR2 YNNKEL (reference sequence). This CDR3 has 14 residues. The CDR3, as DNA: TGTGCCAGCAGCGAACCGACAGGGGGAATTGGCTACACCTTC. This translates into CASSEPTGGIGYTF.

The rearrangement uses TRBV14 and TRBJ2-2, with D possibly TRBD1 on 5 matching bases. Looked up from germline, CDR1 is SGHDN and CDR2 is FVKESK. Trimming removed 0 bases from V and 0 bases from J, with 11 bases in between. The CDR3 loop spans 17 amino acids. This CDR3 is CASSQETYRTNTGELFF. The CDR3 DNA reads as TGTGCCAGCAGCCAAGAAACTTACAGGACGAACACCGGGGAGCTGTTTTTT.

The chain links TRBV27 to TRBJ1-2; tentative D call: TRBD1 (5 bases). Germline CDR1 is MNHEY and CDR2 is SMNVEV (reference sequence). CDR3 length equals 15 residues. Trimming cost V 3 bases and J 7 bases, with 18 bases left between them. The CDR3 sequence is CASSLRGGEFRGYTF. The CDR3 DNA is TGTGCCAGCAGTTTGCGGGGCGGAGAGTTTCGTGGCTACACCTTC.

The chain joins TRBV3-1 (or the pseudogene TRBV3-2) to TRBJ1-6; no firm D call. Germline values: CDR1 LGHDT, CDR2 YNNKEL (reference sequence). This CDR3 contains 18 residues. V dropped 1 base and J dropped 0 bases, with 13 bases sitting between them. The CDR3 DNA reads as TGTGCCAGCAGCCAAGGGAGACTCTTAAGCTCCTATAATTCACCCCTCCACTTT. This gives the protein CASSQGRLLSSYNSPLHF.

The rearrangement joins TRBV7-2 to TRBJ1-2; 10 bases fit TRBD1. CDR1 is SGHTA and CDR2 is FQGNSA in the germline V gene. This CDR3 is built from 14 residues. V lost 5 bases to trimming and J lost 3 bases; unmatched junction nucleotides: 3. The CDR3 loop reads CASSPDRGDYGYTF. The DNA for the CDR3 is TGTGCCAGCAGCCCGGACAGGGGGGACTATGGCTACACCTTC.

The rearrangement uses TRBV4-2 and TRBJ1-4, with D tentatively TRBD1 (5 bases). V was shortened by 4 bases and J by 7 bases, with 10 bases between the two germline ends. The CDR3 spans 13 residues. CDR1 LGHNA and CDR2 YNFKEQ come from the germline V gene. The CDR3: CASSLQGFEKLFF. The CDR3 nucleotides are TGTGCCAGCAGCCTTCAGGGATTTGAAAAACTGTTTTTT.

This clone has just a few counts. The chain joins TRBV6-2 or TRBV6-3 to TRBJ1-5; the match to TRBD1 covers 9 bases. Germline V gives CDR1 MNHEY, CDR2 SVGEGT. After removal of 3 bases from V and 6 bases from J, the junction contained 9 bases not matched to a gene. The CDR3 contains 16 residues. The CDR3 reads CASSYADRGAFQPQHF. CDR3 coding DNA: TGTGCCAGCAGTTATGCGGACAGGGGCGCTTTTCAGCCCCAGCATTTT.

This clone has more than one count but fewer than ten. J is TRBJ1-3 and V is TRBV7-2; D is unclear. V was clipped by 1 base and J by 9 bases, with 16 bases between them. CDR1 and CDR2 (germline): SGHTA, FQGNSA. The CDR3 sequence is 15 residues long. The CDR3 protein is CASSLGLEGRATIYF. DNA of the CDR3: TGTGCCAGCAGCTTAGGGCTGGAGGGTAGAGCCACCATATATTTT.

This chain uses TRBV5-6 with TRBJ1-2; 8 bases are shared with TRBD1. From germline, CDR1 is SGHDT and CDR2 YYEEEE. V trimming: 4 bases; J trimming: 7 bases; junction bases outside the gene matches: 12. The CDR3 is made up of 15 amino acids. The CDR3 reads CASSQIGQGVFGYTF. The DNA for the CDR3 is TGTGCCAGCAGCCAGATTGGACAGGGTGTTTTTGGCTACACCTTC.

This clone was seen a single time. The chain uses TRBV5-4 and TRBJ1-1, with D maybe TRBD1 (5 bases). CDR1 and CDR2 (germline): SGHNT, YYREEE (reference sequence). V was pared by 3 bases and J by 1 base, with 16 bases between. There are 16 residues in the CDR3. The CDR3 sequence: CASSSREGRGNTEAFF. CDR3 nucleotide sequence: TGTGCCAGCAGCTCACGGGAGGGGAGGGGGAACACTGAAGCTTTCTTT.